This passage covers 26 T cell receptor beta chains from one sample sequenced in a study of blood T cell repertoires in COVID-19. Using immunoSEQ multiplex PCR, the repertoire was profiled, and TCRdb retains in-frame clones only, with some absent. The table includes about 160,000 clones, approximately 85% detected once. Sequences were obtained from peripheral blood. Receptors originate from a man aged 60-69 years who had recovered from COVID-19.

For the CDR3, the DNA is TGTGCCAGCAGCTTATCTGGCGGGGGGGCCGTGAATGAGCAGTTCTTC. This gives the protein CASSLSGGGAVNEQFF. The chain couples TRBV11-3 to TRBJ2-1, with 9 positions matching TRBD2. This CDR3 is 16 amino acids long. Per germline, CDR1 SGHNT and CDR2 YENEEA. V lost 2 bases to trimming and J lost 7 bases; unmatched junction nucleotides: 9.

This chain joins TRBV27 and TRBJ1-2; 10 positions match TRBD1. Looked up from germline, CDR1 is MNHEY and CDR2 is SMNVEV (reference sequence). The CDR3 is 17 residues long. Losses at the gene ends were 4 bases for V and 1 base for J; bases not matched to a gene: 9. CDR3: CASSSRDRGPLNYGYTF. In nucleotides, the CDR3 is TGTGCCAGCAGTTCCCGGGACAGGGGCCCTCTTAACTATGGCTACACCTTC.

The rearrangement links TRBV5-4 to TRBJ2-1; a weak D match, TRBD2 (6 bases). The CDR3 totals 15 residues. The V and J ends lost 0 bases and 7 bases respectively, with 14 bases between them. CDR1 is SGHNT, CDR2 YYREEE, per germline (reference sequence). CDR3 nucleotide sequence: TGTGCCAGCAGCTTGGACAGGAGGAGGGAAAATGAGCAGTTCTTC. Residues: CASSLDRRRENEQFF.

This sequence joins TRBV4-2 and TRBJ2-1, with 12 bases lining up with TRBD2. The junction had 4 bases not matched to a gene; V was cut back by 0 bases and J by 7 bases. The CDR3 runs 16 residues. In germline, CDR1 is LGHNA, CDR2 YNFKEQ. The CDR3: CASSQDLLAGGNEQFF. The CDR3 DNA reads as TGTGCCAGCAGCCAAGACCTCCTAGCGGGGGGGAATGAGCAGTTCTTC.

The chain combines TRBV10-3 with TRBJ1-5; TRBD1 matches 7 bases. Trimming cost V 10 bases and J 4 bases; bases outside gene matches: 10. The CDR3 spans 14 residues. The germline gives CDR1 ENHRY, CDR2 SYGVKD. DNA for the CDR3: TGTGCCACCGGAGGGAGACAGGGAAATCAGCCCCAGCATTTT. Amino acids: CATGGRQGNQPQHF.

This CDR3 is CASSPIAGGLGEQFF. DNA of the CDR3: TGTGCCAGCAGCCCGATAGCGGGGGGGCTTGGTGAGCAGTTCTTC. The chain links TRBV14 to TRBJ2-1; 11 bases line up with TRBD2. This CDR3 region has 15 residues. Germline CDR1 SGHDN, CDR2 FVKESK. J lost 9 bases, V lost 4 bases, and 8 bases had no gene match.

The chain uses TRBV19 and TRBJ1-1; TRBD1 matches 7 bases. The J segment lost 1 base and the V segment lost 4 bases, leaving 3 bases of the junction unmatched. The CDR3 contains 14 residues. The germline V gene has CDR1 LNHDA and CDR2 SQIVND (reference sequence). This chain's CDR3 is CASSTGTANTEAFF. CDR3 nucleotides: TGTGCCAGTAGTACCGGGACAGCGAACACTGAAGCTTTCTTT.

This clone was recorded a few times. The chain has TRBV4-1 and TRBJ1-6, with 8 bases lining up with TRBD1. Germline V CDR1 and CDR2: MGHRA, YSYEKL. The CDR3 runs 17 residues. Trimming removed 3 bases from V and 5 bases from J; junction bases left unmatched: 9. In nucleotides, the CDR3 is TGCGCCAGCAGCCACGGACAGGGCCTCTACGATAATTCACCCCTCCACTTT. Its translation is CASSHGQGLYDNSPLHF.

This chain links TRBV2 with TRBJ2-2; 7 positions match TRBD1. The V gene's germline CDR1 is SNHLY and CDR2 FYNNEI. This CDR3 is built from 16 residues. J gave up 5 bases and V 5 bases, and 11 bases lay outside the gene matches. CDR3 region: CASSLTGSGSTGELFF. DNA for the CDR3: TGTGCCAGCAGTCTGACAGGGTCGGGTTCGACCGGGGAGCTGTTTTTT. Based on the CDR3 plus reference TRBV2 and TRBJ2-2, the full variable domain is EPEVTQTPSHQVTQMGQEVILRCVPISNHLYFYWYRQILGQKVEFLVSFYNNEISEKSEIFDDQFSVERPDGSNFTLKIRSTKLEDSAMYFCASSLTGSGSTGELFFGEGSRLTVL.

This clone was detected only once. The rearrangement uses TRBV6-6 and TRBJ2-2; 7 bases match TRBD1. Germline V lookup: CDR1 MNHNY, CDR2 SVGAGI (reference sequence). With V trimmed by 5 bases and J by 4 bases, 7 bases remained unmatched. This CDR3 has 15 amino acids. The CDR3 DNA reads TGTGCCAGCAGTGCGAGGGGGCTGGGCACCGGGGAGCTGTTTTTT. The encoded protein is CASSARGLGTGELFF.

The V and J genes are TRBV7-2 and TRBJ1-2; TRBD1 aligns across 9 bases. The germline CDR1 and CDR2 sequences are SGHTA and FQGNSA. The CDR3 runs 17 residues. Losses at the gene ends were 3 bases for V and 4 bases for J; bases not matched to a gene: 12. Here the CDR3 reads CASSFFTPQGAGYGYTF. The CDR3 DNA follows: TGTGCCAGCAGCTTTTTCACCCCACAGGGGGCCGGCTATGGCTACACCTTC.

The chain recombines TRBV11-2 with TRBJ1-2; 11 bases map to TRBD1. Trimming at V came to 2 bases and at J to 3 bases, leaving 2 bases not matched to a gene. The CDR3 loop spans 15 amino acids. Germline V gene data show CDR1 as SGHAT and CDR2 as FQNNGV. The CDR3 DNA follows: TGTGCCAGCAGCTTAAGGACAGGGGGCCACTATGGCTACACCTTC. Translating it yields CASSLRTGGHYGYTF.

The chain joins TRBV7-9 to TRBJ1-5, with D unclear. Per germline, CDR1 SEHNR and CDR2 FQNEAQ (reference sequence). The germline V and J ends were trimmed by 5 bases and 0 bases, with 8 bases remaining between them. This CDR3 is 14 amino acids long. The CDR3 loop reads CASSRGVSNQPQHF. The CDR3 coding sequence is TGTGCCAGCAGCAGAGGTGTTAGCAATCAGCCCCAGCATTTT.

The J gene is TRBJ2-2, the V gene TRBV12-3 or TRBV12-4, with a weak D call TRBD2 (5 bases). V gave up 5 bases and J gave up 4 bases, with 8 bases separating them. The CDR3 is 13 residues long. CDR3 nucleotides: TGTGCCAGCAGTCTAGGAGGCACCGGGGAGCTGTTTTTT. Translated, it gives CASSLGGTGELFF.

The rearrangement joins TRBV6-6 to TRBJ1-3, with D perhaps TRBD1 (6 bases). V lost 5 bases and J 0 bases, leaving 17 bases between the germline ends. Germline-derived CDR1 and CDR2 are MNHNY and SVGAGI (reference sequence). This CDR3 comprises 17 residues. CDR3 loop: CASSPSGGPFSGNTIYF. The CDR3 DNA reads TGTGCCAGCAGTCCATCGGGGGGGCCCTTCTCTGGAAACACCATATATTTT.

This chain uses TRBV18 with TRBJ1-2; no definite D call. The germline CDR1 and CDR2 sequences are KGHSH and LQKENI. Trimming took off 3 bases at V and 3 bases at J, with 8 bases between the two ends. This CDR3 spans 13 amino acids. In DNA, the CDR3 is TGTGCCAGCTCACCGGCACACGACTATGGCTACACCTTC. Translating it yields CASSPAHDYGYTF.

The chain recombines TRBV19 with TRBJ2-5; the D gene is possibly TRBD1 (6 bases). The CDR3 spans 16 residues. Trimming pared 3 bases from V and 2 bases from J, leaving 16 bases between. Per the germline V gene, CDR1 is LNHDA and CDR2 is SQIVND (reference sequence). The CDR3 region is CASSIEGARGQETQYF. The CDR3 nucleotides read TGTGCCAGTAGTATCGAAGGGGCTAGGGGGCAAGAGACCCAGTACTTC.

Only a few counts were recorded for this clone. The rearrangement uses TRBV24-1 and TRBJ1-1, with 7 bases aligning to TRBD1. From germline, CDR1 is KGHDR and CDR2 SFDVKD. This CDR3 has 14 amino acids. Trimming at V came to 5 bases and at J to 4 bases, leaving 6 bases not matched to a gene. CDR3 DNA sequence: TGTGCCACCAGTGGTCCAGGGGGAGGCACTGAAGCTTTCTTT. It codes for CATSGPGGGTEAFF.

In nucleotides, the CDR3 is TGTGCCAGTAGTATAGTGAAGGAGTACAATGAGCAGTTCTTC. Its protein product is CASSIVKEYNEQFF. The rearrangement links TRBV19 to TRBJ2-1; D remains ambiguous. Trimming shortened V by 1 base and J by 4 bases, and 8 bases separated the two germline ends. This CDR3 comprises 14 residues. The germline CDR1 and CDR2 sequences are LNHDA and SQIVND (reference sequence).

The chain carries TRBV6-5 and TRBJ2-5; maybe TRBD2 (6 bases). Germline V CDR1 and CDR2: MNHEY, SVGAGI. There are 15 residues in the CDR3. Trimming stripped 2 bases from V and 5 bases from J, with 15 bases between. CDR3 region: CASSYNGGIRETQYF. CDR3 in DNA: TGTGCCAGCAGTTACAATGGGGGGATAAGGGAGACCCAGTACTTC.

The CDR3 bases are TGTGCCAGCAGTGGCCTCGCGGTTGACCTCTACGAGCAGTACTTC. Protein sequence: CASSGLAVDLYEQYF. The V gene is TRBV25-1, the J gene TRBJ2-7; D not certain. Germline assignment: CDR1 MGHDK and CDR2 SYGVNS. The CDR3 has 15 residues. Deletions cut 4 bases from V and 3 bases from J, with 16 bases between.

The chain is built from TRBV13 and TRBJ2-7; perhaps TRBD2 as D (6 bases). The V gene's germline CDR1 is PRHDT and CDR2 FYEKMQ (reference sequence). V was clipped by 3 bases and J by 2 bases, with 11 bases between them. This CDR3 is 14 amino acids long. CDR3 DNA sequence: TGTGCCAGCAGCTTCACTAGCCTAACCTACGAGCAGTACTTC. It specifies CASSFTSLTYEQYF.

The chain employs TRBV12-5 and TRBJ1-2, with 8 positions matching TRBD1. The junction had 7 bases not matched to a gene; V was cut back by 2 bases and J by 8 bases. Looked up from germline, CDR1 is LGHNT and CDR2 is FRNRAP. This CDR3 contains 14 residues. CDR3 sequence reads: CASGLQGAGRGYTF. The DNA for the CDR3 is TGTGCTAGTGGTTTGCAGGGGGCCGGTCGCGGCTACACCTTC.

DNA of the CDR3: TGTGCCAGCAGCTTAGGCCCGGGTCTCACTGAAGCTTTCTTT. Encoded protein: CASSLGPGLTEAFF. This chain links TRBV11-2 with TRBJ1-1; D call uncertain. The CDR3 consists of 14 residues. Trimming took 1 base from V and 4 from J, leaving 10 bases between them. Germline CDR1 SGHAT, CDR2 FQNNGV.

The rearrangement links TRBV3-1 (or the pseudogene TRBV3-2) to TRBJ2-5, with D tentatively TRBD2 (6 bases). The germline V and J ends were trimmed by 1 base and 5 bases, with 20 bases remaining between them. Germline loops: CDR1 LGHDT, CDR2 YNNKEL (reference sequence). CDR3 length equals 17 residues. The CDR3 reads CASSQGRGGAPGETQYF. For the CDR3, the DNA is TGTGCCAGCAGCCAAGGTAGGGGCGGGGCTCCGGGGGAGACCCAGTACTTC.

This clone was recorded only once. The genes are TRBV10-3 and TRBJ1-4, with 8 bases lining up with TRBD1. The CDR3 spans 14 residues. Germline CDR1 and CDR2: ENHRY and SYGVKD. V shed 4 bases, J shed 6 bases, and the junction held 4 bases outside the gene matches. CDR3 DNA sequence: TGTGCCATCAGTGGGACAGGGATTGATGAAAAACTGTTTTTT. Translated: CAISGTGIDEKLFF.